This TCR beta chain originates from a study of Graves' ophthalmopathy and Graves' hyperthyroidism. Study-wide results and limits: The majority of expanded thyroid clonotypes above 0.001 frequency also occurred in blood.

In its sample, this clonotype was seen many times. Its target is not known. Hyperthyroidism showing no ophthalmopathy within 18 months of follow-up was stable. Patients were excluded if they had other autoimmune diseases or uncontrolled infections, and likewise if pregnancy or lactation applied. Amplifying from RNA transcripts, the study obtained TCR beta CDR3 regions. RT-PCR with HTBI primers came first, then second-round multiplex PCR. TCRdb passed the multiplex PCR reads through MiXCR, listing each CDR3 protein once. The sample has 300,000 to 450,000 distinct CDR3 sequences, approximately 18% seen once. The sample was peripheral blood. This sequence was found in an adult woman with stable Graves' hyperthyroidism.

The CDR3, as DNA: TGTGCCATCCGGGACACCGGTGGGAGCACTGAAGCTTTCTTT. It is translated as CAIRDTGGSTEAFF. The chain couples TRBV10-3 to TRBJ1-1, with D tentatively TRBD1 (6 bases). The CDR3 consists of 14 residues. Germline-derived CDR1 and CDR2 are ENHRY and SYGVKD. The germline V and J ends were trimmed by 8 bases and 4 bases, with 17 bases remaining between them.